This TCR beta chain was captured in a study of shared clonotypes between healthy human individuals. For the study at large: The people who gave samples were two women and a few men aged 18 to 49.

Per germline, CDR1 MNHNS and CDR2 SASEGT. This CDR3 comprises 15 residues. V was cut by 4 bases and J by 8 bases, with 17 bases left in between. Study processing details: Filtering differed for immunoSEQ, which gave only junction sequences without quality scores. Libraries were prepared by immunoSEQ multiplex PCR; TCRdb keeps only in-frame clonotypes and omits some of them. V and J calls and clone size are as listed in that table; D and trimming were resolved from the DNA. In the table there are around 1.5 million clones, 95% to 99% of which are singletons. The chain links TRBV6-1 to TRBJ1-4; D ambiguous. Sequencing input: naive CD4+ T cells sorted from blood. Documented subset: CD45RA+ positively selected. The source of this sequence is a young man in good health. The CDR3 DNA is TGTGCCAGCAGTGTGACCGCCATAGTGGTCGAAAAACTGTTTTTT. It is translated as CASSVTAIVVEKLFF.